This TCR beta chain was found in a study of T cell responses to AZD1222 COVID-19 vaccine. Whole-study results and caveats: Only five to seven AZD1222 recipients tested seropositive at baseline. Researchers report vaccine-associated CD4 TCRs spanning spike, with dominance at 160-218 and 743-854.

The V segment lost 4 bases and the J segment 4 bases; nucleotides outside the gene matches: 7. Germline values: CDR1 SGHAT, CDR2 FQNNGV. This CDR3 is 14 amino acids long. The repertoire was sequenced with immunoSEQ multiplex PCR; TCRdb's copy has only in-frame clones and lacks some. The sample lists 100,000 to 150,000 clones, approximately 85% occurring once. As regards this clone: Antigen specificity is unknown.

The V and J genes are TRBV11-2 and TRBJ2-7, with 7 bases aligning to TRBD2. Sample: peripheral blood, taken on day 0 of AZD1222 vaccination. This TCR derives from an adult in good health. The chain's CDR3 is CASSSTSLTYEQYF. In DNA, the CDR3 is TGTGCCAGCAGCTCGACTAGCCTCACTTACGAGCAGTACTTC. The whole variable domain, filled in from reference TRBV11-2 and TRBJ2-7, reads EAGVAQSPRYKIIEKRQSVAFWCNPISGHATLYWYQQILGQGPKLLIQFQNNGVVDDSQLPKDRFSAERLKGVDSTLKIQPAKLEDSAVYLCASSSTSLTYEQYFGPGTRLTVT.